The source of this TCR beta chain is a study of T cell repertoires in cytomegalovirus infection. Study summary: Selected CMV epitopes included recently identified HLA-C-restricted ones as well as well-studied HLA-B-restricted ones. General observations from the study: Dominating the ex vivo response were HLA-C-restricted CMV-specific TCR beta clonotypes. CMV carriers with the relevant HLA were identified by cumulative public TCR beta family frequency.

MiXCR was run by TCRdb on the reads, yielding one entry per CDR3 protein. Of roughly 500,000 distinct CDR3 sequences in the sample, roughly a third were seen once. The V and J ends lost 7 bases and 5 bases, in that order; junction bases with no gene match: 5. The CDR3 consists of 14 residues. Germline CDR1 and CDR2: SGHTA and FQGNSA. Comment on this clonotype: Its antigen is as yet unknown.

The origin of this receptor is a human donor in good health (CMV status not recorded). Some clones in this sample may be carry-over from other donors' samples. V usage is TRBV7-2 and J usage is TRBJ2-5; 12 nucleotides agree with TRBD2. The sample in question was cultured PBMCs, obtained from culture after CMV antigen stimulation. The CDR3 DNA reads TGTGCCAGCACCCGACTAGCGGGAGAGGAGACCCAGTACTTC. It translates to CASTRLAGEETQYF.